This section outlines one T cell receptor beta chain sequence together with its context. Its antigen is as yet unknown. The germline gives CDR1 MNHEY, CDR2 SMNVEV (reference sequence). The CDR3 runs 15 residues. V lost 2 bases and J 1 base, leaving 11 bases between the germline ends. In the PCR, 60 Vbeta and 13 Jbeta primers were used. The protocol was immunoSEQ multiplex PCR, while the TCRdb copy is restricted to in-frame clones and leaves out a portion. The sample holds under 40,000 clones. The source of the sample is a study of cytomegalovirus exposure and HLA in healthy donors. Overall study findings and caveats: There were some public TCRs occurring in many donors, but most TCR sequences were rare. The listing of 150 or so TCR beta chains classed them as cytomegalovirus-associated. Rates of TCR association differed by HLA locus in a later analysis, with DRB1 highest and HLA-C lowest. Later analysis identified about 18,000 TCR beta sequences associated with HLA alleles, using a false discovery rate threshold of 0.05.

This sequence was found in a woman aged 35 to 49 in good health and CMV-seropositive. The rearrangement uses TRBV27 and TRBJ1-2; a possible D gene is TRBD1 (6 bases). Sequenced material: PBMCs. CDR3 loop: CASSLNRDLNYGYTF. The CDR3 DNA sequence: TGTGCCAGCAGTTTAAACAGGGACCTTAACTATGGCTACACCTTC.